These T cell receptor beta chains were read from a single sample in a study of CD8 T cells in cerebrospinal fluid in Alzheimer's disease. TCRdb re-called the 10x single-cell sequencing reads, yielding one record per CDR3 amino acid sequence without DNA. Across some 1,600 distinct CDR3 sequences, the top ten clones capture 10% of the sample. Sequenced: cerebrospinal fluid. Receptor source: a human donor in good health. Each CDR3 is given with its conserved first and last residue. Size values are once, few and many counts, or a class for expanded clones, and some rows have none.

CDR3: CASSVGSDIWTGGGETQYF; J: TRBJ2-5; size: medium-sized; V: TRBV9
CDR3: CSARTGRYTEAFF; J: TRBJ1-1; size: large; V: TRBV20-1
CDR3: CASSRLAGSYNEQFF; J: TRBJ2-1; size: medium-sized; V: TRBV27
CDR3: CASSYRVGELFF; J: TRBJ2-2; size: medium-sized; V: TRBV5-6
CDR3: CAIKAWGDYEQYF; J: TRBJ2-7; size: medium-sized; V: TRBV6-1
CDR3: CASSLGTAGDTEAFF; J: TRBJ1-1; size: medium-sized; V: TRBV5-1
CDR3: CASSVEDNNSPLHF; J: TRBJ1-6; size: medium-sized; V: TRBV9
CDR3: CASSLFRLSGNSYNEQFF; J: TRBJ2-1; size: large; V: TRBV27
CDR3: CASSRLVDTQYF; J: TRBJ2-3; size: medium-sized; V: TRBV6-6
CDR3: CARVRGLAKNIQYF; J: TRBJ2-4; size: medium-sized; V: TRBV24-1
CDR3: CASSPDLSRQQYF; J: TRBJ2-7; size: .; V: TRBV6-5
CDR3: CASSLGGSNDNEQFF; J: TRBJ2-1; size: large; V: TRBV5-1
CDR3: CSARDRQGQETQYF; J: TRBJ2-5; size: medium-sized; V: TRBV20-1
CDR3: CASSLRLGGETQYF; J: TRBJ2-5; size: medium-sized; V: TRBV27
CDR3: CASSPRPQATDTQYF; J: TRBJ2-3; size: medium-sized; V: TRBV27
CDR3: CASSYYRGSPYF; J: TRBJ2-4; size: medium-sized; V: TRBV6-2/TRBV6-3
CDR3: CASSALDRGAEAFF; J: TRBJ1-1; size: medium-sized; V: TRBV9
CDR3: CASSSVPTNQPQHF; J: TRBJ1-5; size: .; V: TRBV5-6
CDR3: CASREGTSGRMWSYNEQFF; J: TRBJ2-1; size: medium-sized; V: TRBV6-2/TRBV6-3
CDR3: CASSQDRIRPDTGELFF; J: TRBJ2-2; size: large; V: TRBV4-3
CDR3: CASSLAQGTGELFF; J: TRBJ2-2; size: .; V: TRBV7-8
CDR3: CASSPDRGGGELFF; J: TRBJ2-2; size: large; V: TRBV7-3
CDR3: CASKPRANEKLFF; J: TRBJ1-4; size: medium-sized; V: TRBV12-3/TRBV12-4
CDR3: CASSYPDDGTDTQYF; J: TRBJ2-3; size: medium-sized; V: TRBV6-6
CDR3: CASTPRLEPYNEQFF; J: TRBJ2-1; size: medium-sized; V: TRBV19
CDR3: CASSPQVFSYEQYF; J: TRBJ2-7; size: medium-sized; V: TRBV27
CDR3: CASSFDRGTGELFF; J: TRBJ2-2; size: medium-sized; V: TRBV5-1
CDR3: CSARVQGGTEAFF; J: TRBJ1-1; size: medium-sized; V: TRBV20-1
CDR3: CASRIFGGQSYGYTF; J: TRBJ1-2; size: .; V: TRBV6-5
CDR3: CASRGLTRGRDGYTF; J: TRBJ1-2; size: .; V: TRBV25-1
CDR3: CASSYSSGVYNEQFF; J: TRBJ2-1; size: medium-sized; V: TRBV6-5
CDR3: CASSPPDRGQGADTQYF; J: TRBJ2-3; size: medium-sized; V: TRBV4-2
CDR3: CASSLRLIRTDTQYF; J: TRBJ2-3; size: large; V: TRBV12-3/TRBV12-4
CDR3: CASSLAGDSPLHF; J: TRBJ1-6; size: .; V: TRBV7-3
CDR3: CSATGGSYNEQFF; J: TRBJ2-1; size: medium-sized; V: TRBV20-1
CDR3: CASSYLGPNTEAFF; J: TRBJ1-1; size: large; V: TRBV6-5
CDR3: CASSGGWPSQETQYF; J: TRBJ2-5; size: medium-sized; V: TRBV5-4
CDR3: CSARAATRGDTEAFF; J: TRBJ1-1; size: medium-sized; V: TRBV20-1
CDR3: CASSYEGVPNQPQHF; J: TRBJ1-5; size: medium-sized; V: TRBV6-6
CDR3: CASSRIPPGRGFETQYF; J: TRBJ2-5; size: large; V: TRBV7-9
CDR3: CASSTSSGWGGELFF; J: TRBJ2-2; size: .; V: TRBV19
CDR3: CSARPLALTDTQYF; J: TRBJ2-3; size: medium-sized; V: TRBV20-1